This TCR beta chain was captured in a study of control samples from healthy donors and cancer patients (dated by TCRdb to the early 2020s). Comments on this clone: It lacks a known antigen. The record has no base qualities; no much larger clone is one base away.

Libraries came from the immunoSEQ multiplex PCR assay. As stored in TCRdb, this immuneACCESS dataset retains in-frame rearrangements with V and J assigned. A fraction of the clones does not appear; measured against another copy, unresolved V genes explain less than half of the discrepancy, and the remainder lacks a known reason. This sample comprises about 120,000 clones, roughly 88% of them detected only once. 3.4% of the sample rests with the top ten. From the germline V gene, CDR1 is SQVTM and CDR2 is ANQGSEA. Deletion took 0 bases off V and 6 bases off J, with a span of 18 bases between the germline ends. Spanning cysteine to phenylalanine, the CDR3 consists of 15 amino acids. Only the CDR3 DNA is retained, 45 bases long and in frame from the first base.

This clonotype originated in a man aged 35-49 years in good health. The source material was blood. The chain couples TRBV29-1 to TRBJ2-7; the D gene identity is not certain. The DNA sequence is as follows: TGCAGCGTTGAAGATCCAGCCTCCATGGGTGGCGAGCAGTACTTC. Its translation is CSVEDPASMGGEQYF.